Listed below are T cell receptor beta chains from one sample, sequenced in a study of beta chain features in type 1 diabetes. TCRdb's table, derived via immunoSEQ multiplex PCR, lists solely in-frame clones and lacks some. This repertoire shows some 150,000 clones, about 13% found once; its top ten account for around 1.4%. The sample comprised central memory CD4+ T cells from blood. Receptors were obtained from a man aged 18 to 30 with type 1 diabetes. The CDR3 runs from the conserved cysteine through the conserved F or W. The D gene is left open where the match is weak. Clone size is shown for a subset of rows, as once, few, many or a class of expanded clone.

CDR3: CASRTGAPGAFF
DNA: TGTGCCAGCAGGACTGGTGCCCCGGGAGCTTTCTTT
V: TRBV2
size: few
D: NA
J: TRBJ1-1

CDR3: CSVVGGQTRSTEAFF
DNA: TGCAGCGTTGTGGGAGGACAGACTCGAAGCACTGAAGCTTTCTTT
V: TRBV29-1
size: few
D: NA
J: TRBJ1-1

CDR3: CASSVGRGSYNEQFF
DNA: TGTGCCAGCAGCGTAGGCAGGGGCTCCTACAATGAGCAGTTCTTC
V: TRBV9
size: many
D: NA
J: TRBJ2-1

CDR3: CASSSTGSYEQYF
DNA: TGTGCCAGCAGCTCGACAGGGTCCTACGAGCAGTACTTC
V: TRBV7-9
size: NA
D: TRBD1
J: TRBJ2-7

CDR3: CASRPAGVETQYF
DNA: TGTGCCAGCAGGCCCGCCGGGGTTGAGACCCAGTACTTC
V: TRBV6-5
size: few
D: NA
J: TRBJ2-5

CDR3: CASSPSTLRMNTEAFF
DNA: TGTGCCAGCAGCCCTAGTACCCTCCGGATGAACACTGAAGCTTTCTTT
V: TRBV7-6
size: NA
D: NA
J: TRBJ1-1

CDR3: CAWIYYQEGGYTF
DNA: TGTGCCTGGATATATTATCAAGAGGGCGGCTACACCTTC
V: TRBV30
size: NA
D: NA
J: TRBJ1-2

CDR3: CASSETGIRDEQFF
DNA: TGTGCCAGCAGTGAAACAGGGATTCGGGATGAGCAGTTCTTC
V: TRBV6-5
size: few
D: NA
J: TRBJ2-1

CDR3: CASSRAGGPRETQYF
DNA: TGTGCCAGCAGCCGAGCGGGGGGGCCTCGAGAGACCCAGTACTTC
V: TRBV27
size: few
D: TRBD2
J: TRBJ2-5

CDR3: CASSRGGTEDDEQFF
DNA: TGTGCCAGCTCCAGAGGTGGTACAGAGGATGATGAGCAGTTCTTC
V: TRBV18
size: NA
D: NA
J: TRBJ2-1

CDR3: CASSLERTDTQYF
DNA: TGTGCCAGCAGCTTAGAACGAACAGATACGCAGTATTTT
V: TRBV11-2
size: NA
D: NA
J: TRBJ2-3

CDR3: CASSLLGQIEKPQHF
DNA: TGTGCCAGCAGCCTACTCGGACAGATCGAGAAACCCCAGCATTTT
V: TRBV4-2
size: NA
D: NA
J: TRBJ1-5

CDR3: CASSRGVGLTNTGELFF
DNA: TGTGCCAGCTCACGTGGTGTTGGACTCACTAACACCGGGGAGCTGTTTTTT
V: TRBV18
size: few
D: NA
J: TRBJ2-2

CDR3: CASSARAGIPDNEQFF
DNA: TGTGCCAGCAGCGCGAGGGCAGGGATCCCCGACAATGAGCAGTTCTTC
V: TRBV9
size: NA
D: NA
J: TRBJ2-1

CDR3: CAWSGTPNTEAFF
DNA: TGTGCCTGGAGCGGGACACCGAACACTGAAGCTTTCTTT
V: TRBV30
size: NA
D: NA
J: TRBJ1-1

CDR3: CASSSGAYNSPLHF
DNA: TGTGCCAGCAGTTCGGGGGCCTATAATTCACCCCTCCACTTT
V: TRBV28
size: NA
D: NA
J: TRBJ1-6

CDR3: CASTLSRTGDYGYTF
DNA: TGTGCCAGCACCCTTAGCAGGACAGGGGACTATGGCTACACCTTC
V: TRBV11-1
size: NA
D: TRBD1
J: TRBJ1-2

CDR3: CASSQGTGGWDQPQHF
DNA: TGCGCCAGCAGCCAAGGAACGGGAGGGTGGGATCAGCCCCAGCATTTT
V: TRBV4-1
size: NA
D: NA
J: TRBJ1-5

CDR3: CAGRRGSAGELFF
DNA: TGTGCCGGACGAAGGGGGTCGGCCGGGGAGCTGTTTTTT
V: TRBV21-1
size: few
D: NA
J: TRBJ2-2

CDR3: CASSLAEGNPYEQYF
DNA: TGCGCCAGCAGCTTGGCCGAGGGGAATCCCTACGAGCAGTACTTC
V: TRBV5-1
size: NA
D: NA
J: TRBJ2-7

CDR3: CASSLAGTGRETQYF
DNA: TGCGCCAGCAGCTTGGCGGGAACAGGGCGAGAGACCCAGTACTTC
V: TRBV5-1
size: NA
D: NA
J: TRBJ2-5

CDR3: CAIRGTGQGGYTQYF
DNA: TGTGCCATCAGGGGGACGGGACAGGGAGGATATACGCAGTATTTT
V: TRBV10-3
size: NA
D: TRBD1
J: TRBJ2-3

CDR3: CASSETSWSSGELFF
DNA: TGTGCCAGCAGTGAAACTTCGTGGTCGTCCGGGGAGCTGTTTTTT
V: TRBV6-1
size: few
D: NA
J: TRBJ2-2

CDR3: CASSLVPTGAATEAFF
DNA: TGCGCCAGCAGCTTGGTTCCTACAGGGGCCGCCACTGAAGCTTTCTTT
V: TRBV5-1
size: few
D: TRBD1
J: TRBJ1-1

CDR3: CASSTTGGTQYF
DNA: TGTGCCAGCAGCACCACAGGGGGAACGCAGTATTTT
V: TRBV28
size: many
D: TRBD1
J: TRBJ2-3

CDR3: CAWSVSSGGDEQYF
DNA: TGTGCCTGGAGTGTATCTAGCGGGGGGGACGAGCAGTACTTC
V: TRBV30
size: NA
D: TRBD2
J: TRBJ2-7

CDR3: CASSPGTGQNSPLHF
DNA: TGTGCCAGCAGCCCTGGGACAGGGCAGAATTCACCCCTCCACTTT
V: TRBV5-4
size: once
D: TRBD1
J: TRBJ1-6

CDR3: CASSQGTSVDTQYF
DNA: TGTGCCAGCAGCCAAGGAACTAGCGTCGATACGCAGTATTTT
V: TRBV14
size: NA
D: TRBD2
J: TRBJ2-3

CDR3: CASSVGQASNQPQHF
DNA: TGTGCCAGCAGCGTCGGGCAGGCGAGCAATCAGCCCCAGCATTTT
V: TRBV9
size: NA
D: NA
J: TRBJ1-5

CDR3: CASSRDYGNTQYF
DNA: TGTGCCAGCAGCCGGGACTACGGAAATACGCAGTATTTT
V: TRBV13
size: few
D: TRBD2
J: TRBJ2-3

CDR3: CASSLRQSTDTQYF
DNA: TGTGCCAGCAGTCTCCGACAGAGCACAGATACGCAGTATTTT
V: TRBV27
size: NA
D: NA
J: TRBJ2-3

CDR3: CASSEPGAGTQYF
DNA: TGTGCCAGCAGTGAACCAGGTGCGGGTACGCAGTATTTT
V: TRBV25-1
size: once
D: NA
J: TRBJ2-3

CDR3: CSARSGEAQYF
DNA: TGCAGTGCGCGGTCGGGGGAAGCCCAGTACTTC
V: TRBV20-1
size: NA
D: NA
J: TRBJ2-5

CDR3: CASSRGVAGLTYEQYF
DNA: TGTGCCAGTAGCCGAGGGGTAGCGGGTCTTACCTACGAGCAGTACTTC
V: TRBV19
size: NA
D: TRBD2
J: TRBJ2-7

CDR3: CASSLEFTTGRPYF
DNA: TGTGCCAGCAGCTTAGAGTTCACGACAGGCCGACCGTACTTC
V: TRBV7-9
size: few
D: NA
J: TRBJ2-4

CDR3: CASSLVVAPADTEAFF
DNA: TGTGCCAGCAGCTTAGTAGTGGCCCCAGCGGACACTGAAGCTTTCTTT
V: TRBV7-6
size: few
D: NA
J: TRBJ1-1

CDR3: CAWSRVGNQPQHF
DNA: TGTGCCTGGAGCCGGGTTGGCAATCAGCCCCAGCATTTT
V: TRBV30
size: NA
D: NA
J: TRBJ1-5

CDR3: CATSREGAGGQDGQFF
DNA: TGTGCCACCAGCAGAGAGGGAGCGGGGGGCCAAGATGGGCAGTTCTTC
V: TRBV15
size: NA
D: TRBD2
J: TRBJ2-1

CDR3: CASSPGGNSGNTIYF
DNA: TGTGCCAGCAGCCCCGGGGGAAACTCTGGAAACACCATATATTTT
V: TRBV9
size: NA
D: NA
J: TRBJ1-3

CDR3: CASRPGQNSYEQYF
DNA: TGTGCCAGCAGACCGGGACAAAACTCCTACGAGCAGTACTTC
V: TRBV6-1
size: NA
D: NA
J: TRBJ2-7

CDR3: CASSQDGYQPQHF
DNA: TGTGCCAGCAGCCAAGATGGGTATCAGCCCCAGCATTTT
V: TRBV4-2
size: few
D: NA
J: TRBJ1-5

CDR3: CASRLGSYNEQFF
DNA: TGCGCCAGCAGGTTAGGGTCCTACAATGAGCAGTTCTTC
V: TRBV5-1
size: NA
D: NA
J: TRBJ2-1

CDR3: CASSLSGGGAPREQFF
DNA: TGTGCCAGCAGCTTATCGGGCGGAGGGGCCCCCCGGGAGCAGTTCTTC
V: TRBV7-6
size: few
D: NA
J: TRBJ2-1

CDR3: CASWSGGVLAAQYF
DNA: TGTGCCAGCTGGAGCGGGGGGGTCCTGGCGGCGCAGTATTTT
V: TRBV5-4
size: NA
D: TRBD2
J: TRBJ2-3

CDR3: CASRLTGGVGNTIYF
DNA: TGTGCCAGCAGGCTGACAGGAGGAGTTGGAAACACCATATATTTT
V: TRBV27
size: few
D: NA
J: TRBJ1-3

CDR3: CASSQDLRDWEEDSPLHF
DNA: TGTGCCAGCAGCCAAGATCTTAGAGACTGGGAGGAGGATTCACCCCTCCACTTT
V: TRBV14
size: NA
D: NA
J: TRBJ1-6

CDR3: CASCQKETPNTEAFF
DNA: TGTGCCAGTTGTCAAAAGGAGACGCCGAACACTGAAGCTTTCTTT
V: TRBV6-5
size: NA
D: NA
J: TRBJ1-1

CDR3: CASSQGTGLPDTQYF
DNA: TGCGCCAGCAGCCAAGGAACAGGGCTACCAGATACGCAGTATTTT
V: TRBV4-1
size: NA
D: NA
J: TRBJ2-3